This T cell receptor (beta chain) stems from a study of PD-L1 blockade in urothelial cancer. Comments on this clone: Its matching antigen is unknown.

Findings and caveats of the study: Below-median blood TCR clonality before treatment forecast better survival.

The repertoire was sequenced with immunoSEQ multiplex PCR; TCRdb's copy has only in-frame clones and lacks some. The table has more than 65,000 clones, about nine tenths seen once. The receptor comes from a woman aged 70-85 years with urothelial cancer. The sample consisted of PBMCs, taken around atezolizumab (anti-PD-L1) treatment.

DNA for the CDR3: TGTGCCAGTAGTATAGGCCGGTTCCCCTACGAGCAGTACTTC. Its translation is CASSIGRFPYEQYF. V gene TRBV19 combines with J gene TRBJ2-7; no reliable D call. This CDR3 has 14 amino acids. Germline values: CDR1 LNHDA, CDR2 SQIVND (reference sequence). Between the trimmed V and J ends, which lost 1 base and 2 bases, there was a span of 9 bases.